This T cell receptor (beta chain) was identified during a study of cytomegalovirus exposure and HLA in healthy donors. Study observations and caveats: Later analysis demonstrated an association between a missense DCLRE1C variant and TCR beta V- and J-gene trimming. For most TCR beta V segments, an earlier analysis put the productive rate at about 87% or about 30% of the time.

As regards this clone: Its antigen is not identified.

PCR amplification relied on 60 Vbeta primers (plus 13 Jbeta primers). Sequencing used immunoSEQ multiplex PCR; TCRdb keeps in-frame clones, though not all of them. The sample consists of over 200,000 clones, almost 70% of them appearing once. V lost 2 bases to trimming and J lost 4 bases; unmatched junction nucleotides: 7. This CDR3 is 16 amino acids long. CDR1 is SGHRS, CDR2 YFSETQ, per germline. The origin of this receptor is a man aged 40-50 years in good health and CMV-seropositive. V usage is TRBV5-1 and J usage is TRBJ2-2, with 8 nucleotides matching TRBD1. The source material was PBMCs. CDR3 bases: TGCGCCAGCAGCTTTAGCACAGGGGGGAGCACCGGGGAGCTGTTTTTT. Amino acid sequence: CASSFSTGGSTGELFF.